The next 6 T cell receptor beta chains were all read from a single sample in a study of shared clonotypes between healthy human individuals. The protocol was immunoSEQ multiplex PCR, while the TCRdb copy is restricted to in-frame clones and leaves out a portion. The sample has 1 million to 1.2 million clones, around three quarters seen once; the top ten hold 0.7% to 0.95%. The sample taken for sequencing was memory CD4+ T cells from PBMCs. Subset denoted: CD45RA-negative fraction. The receptors stem from a man between 18 and 35 years old in good health. Some clones in this sample may be carry-over from other donors' samples.

This rearrangement joins TRBV5-4 to TRBJ2-5, with 8 positions matching TRBD1. J gave up 5 bases and V 4 bases, and 7 bases lay outside the gene matches. The CDR3 covers 14 residues. Germline values: CDR1 SGHNT, CDR2 YYREEE (reference sequence). CDR3: CASSTTGGAETQYF. DNA of the CDR3: TGTGCCAGCAGCACCACAGGGGGAGCGGAGACCCAGTACTTC.

CDR3 in amino acids: CASSPGQQYEQYF. The CDR3 region has the DNA TGTGCCAGCAGCCCCGGACAGCAGTACGAGCAGTACTTC. The chain links TRBV7-8 to TRBJ2-7, with D possibly being TRBD1 (6 bases). Germline V CDR1 and CDR2: SGHVS, FQNEAQ. The CDR3 is made up of 13 amino acids. The V end was cut by 5 bases, the J end by 4 bases, with 12 bases between.

The rearrangement links TRBV7-9 to TRBJ2-1; the D gene is possibly TRBD2 (6 bases). The CDR3 is made up of 13 amino acids. Germline lookup yields CDR1 SEHNR and CDR2 FQNEAQ (reference sequence). Trimming cost V 7 bases and J 2 bases, with 9 bases left between them. The CDR3 loop reads CASTRGTYNEQFF. For the CDR3, the DNA is TGTGCCAGCACCCGGGGGACCTACAATGAGCAGTTCTTC. Using reference TRBV7-9 and TRBJ2-1 for the parts outside the CDR3, the full variable domain is DTGVSQNPRHKITKRGQNVTFRCDPISEHNRLYWYRQTLGQGPEFLTYFQNEAQLEKSRLLSDRFSAERPKGSFSTLEIQRTEQGDSAMYLCASTRGTYNEQFFGPGTRLTVL.

This clone has a count of ten or more. V usage is TRBV29-1 and J usage is TRBJ2-1; the match to TRBD1 covers 7 bases. The trim removed 3 bases at V and 4 bases at J, leaving 3 bases unmatched. The CDR3 totals 13 residues. Germline CDR1 reads SQVTM; CDR2 reads ANQGSEA. The CDR3 protein is CSVDGQAYNEQFF. The CDR3 bases are TGCAGCGTTGACGGACAGGCATACAATGAGCAGTTCTTC.

Worth noting for this clone: Other DNA sequences within the sample encode an identical CDR3. J is TRBJ1-4 and V is TRBV5-1; 8 bases are shared with TRBD1. V dropped 0 bases and J dropped 8; count of bases not matched to a gene: 6. Germline values: CDR1 SGHRS, CDR2 YFSETQ. CDR3 size: 15 residues. The CDR3 region is CASSLAGQGGEKLFF. DNA for the CDR3: TGCGCCAGCAGCTTGGCCGGACAGGGAGGGGAAAAACTGTTTTTT.

This clone was detected only once. This sequence joins TRBV28 and TRBJ1-5, with D maybe TRBD1 (6 bases). V lost 6 bases, J lost 4 bases, and 16 bases lay in between. This CDR3 spans 15 amino acids. Germline V gene lookup returns CDR1 MDHEN and CDR2 SYDVKM. The CDR3 nucleotides are TGTGCCAGCAGACCGTCCGGGACAAGTAATCAGCCCCAGCATTTT. Translated, it gives CASRPSGTSNQPQHF.